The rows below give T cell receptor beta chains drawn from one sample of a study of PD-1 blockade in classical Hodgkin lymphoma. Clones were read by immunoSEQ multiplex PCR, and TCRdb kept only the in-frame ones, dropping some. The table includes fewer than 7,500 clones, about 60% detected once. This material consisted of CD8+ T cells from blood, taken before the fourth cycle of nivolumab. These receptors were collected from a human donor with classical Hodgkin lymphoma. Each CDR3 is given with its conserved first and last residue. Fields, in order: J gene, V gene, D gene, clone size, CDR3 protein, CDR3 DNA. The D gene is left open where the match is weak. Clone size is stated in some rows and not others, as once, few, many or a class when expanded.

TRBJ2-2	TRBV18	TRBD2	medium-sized	CASSRTSGRSGELFF	TGTGCCAGCTCACGGACTAGCGGGAGGTCCGGGGAGCTGTTTTTT
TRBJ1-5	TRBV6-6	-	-	CASSVLGQPNQPQHF	TGTGCCAGCAGTGTACTTGGACAGCCAAATCAGCCCCAGCATTTT
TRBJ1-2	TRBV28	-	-	CASSPDRVGYTF	TGTGCCAGCAGCCCAGATCGGGTTGGCTACACCTTC
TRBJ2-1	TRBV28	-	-	CASSFGGRDWYNEQFF	TGTGCCAGCAGTTTCGGGGGTCGGGACTGGTACAATGAGCAGTTCTTC
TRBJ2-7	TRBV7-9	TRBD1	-	CASSYPQGAVYEQYF	TGTGCCAGCAGCTACCCACAGGGGGCTGTCTACGAGCAGTACTTC
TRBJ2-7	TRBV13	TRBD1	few	CASSHADRGNEQYF	TGTGCCAGCAGCCACGCGGACAGGGGAAACGAGCAGTACTTC
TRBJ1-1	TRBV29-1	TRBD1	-	CSVVAWDREAFF	TGCAGCGTTGTTGCTTGGGACAGGGAAGCTTTCTTT
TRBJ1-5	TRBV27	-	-	CASSLSGVQPQHF	TGTGCCAGCAGTTTATCCGGGGTTCAGCCCCAGCATTTT
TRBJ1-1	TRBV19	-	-	CASSSETLNTEAFF	TGTGCCAGTAGTTCTGAAACCCTGAACACTGAAGCTTTCTTT
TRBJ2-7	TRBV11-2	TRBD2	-	CASGGLAGTYEQYF	TGTGCCAGCGGGGGGCTAGCGGGAACCTACGAGCAGTACTTC
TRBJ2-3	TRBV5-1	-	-	CASSFPLATTDTQYF	TGCGCCAGCAGCTTCCCACTCGCGACCACAGATACGCAGTATTTT
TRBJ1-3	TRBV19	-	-	CASSISLNSGNTIYF	TGTGCCAGTAGTATATCCCTCAACTCTGGAAACACCATATATTTT
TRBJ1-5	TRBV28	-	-	CATRDEDSIYSNQPQHF	TGTGCCACCAGAGACGAAGACAGTATTTATAGCAATCAGCCCCAGCATTTT
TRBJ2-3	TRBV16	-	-	CASSPNQASTDTQYF	TGTGCCAGCAGCCCAAACCAGGCAAGCACAGATACGCAGTATTTT
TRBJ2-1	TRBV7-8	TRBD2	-	CASSSPRGAGGYNEQFF	TGTGCCAGCAGCTCCCCTAGAGGAGCGGGAGGGTACAATGAGCAGTTCTTC
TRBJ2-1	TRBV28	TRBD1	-	CASSFQGAPYNEQFF	TGTGCCAGCAGTTTCCAGGGGGCCCCCTACAATGAGCAGTTCTTC
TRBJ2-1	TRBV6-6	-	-	CASSEPARGNEQFF	TGTGCCAGCAGCGAACCGGCCCGAGGGAATGAGCAGTTCTTC
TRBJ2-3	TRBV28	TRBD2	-	CASGRRGAGGLVDTQYF	TGTGCCAGCGGCCGGAGGGGAGCGGGAGGCTTGGTAGATACGCAGTATTTT
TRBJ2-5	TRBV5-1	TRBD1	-	CASSPQGEQETQYF	TGCGCCAGCAGCCCCCAGGGGGAGCAAGAGACCCAGTACTTC
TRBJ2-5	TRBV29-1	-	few	CSAQAGIKETQYF	TGCAGCGCACAGGCCGGGATAAAAGAGACCCAGTACTTC
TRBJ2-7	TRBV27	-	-	CASSFLGQSYEQYF	TGTGCCAGCAGTTTTCTCGGACAGTCCTACGAGCAGTACTTC
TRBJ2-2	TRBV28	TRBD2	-	CASSPGTTYGAGELFF	TGTGCCAGCAGCCCAGGGACTACCTACGGTGCCGGGGAGCTGTTTTTT
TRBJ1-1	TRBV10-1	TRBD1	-	CASSESEDETGRGKGNTEAFF	TGCGCCAGCAGTGAGTCAGAGGACGAGACAGGGAGGGGGAAAGGGAACACTGAAGCTTTCTTT
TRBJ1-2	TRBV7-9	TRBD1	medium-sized	CASSLADRAYGYTF	TGTGCCAGCAGCTTAGCCGACAGGGCCTATGGCTACACCTTC
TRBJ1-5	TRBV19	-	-	CASSIQGYSNQPQHF	TGTGCCAGTAGTATACAGGGCTATAGCAATCAGCCCCAGCATTTT
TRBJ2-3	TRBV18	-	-	CASSPATTGDTQYF	TGTGCCAGCTCCCCGGCTACCACGGGAGATACGCAGTATTTT
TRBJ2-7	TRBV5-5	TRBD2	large	CASSGTSGRNNEQYF	TGTGCCAGCAGCGGCACTAGCGGGAGGAACAACGAGCAGTACTTC
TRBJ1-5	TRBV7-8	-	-	CASSPGASNQPQHF	TGTGCCAGCAGTCCAGGGGCTAGCAATCAGCCCCAGCATTTT
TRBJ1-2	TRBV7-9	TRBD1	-	CASSESGTGEVYGYTF	TGTGCCAGCAGCGAGTCCGGGACAGGGGAGGTCTATGGCTACACCTTC
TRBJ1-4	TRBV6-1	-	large	CASSEAIQNPEKLFF	TGTGCCAGCAGTGAAGCGATCCAGAACCCTGAAAAACTGTTTTTT
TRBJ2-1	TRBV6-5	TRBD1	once	CASSYFDRGLPHEQFF	TGTGCCAGCAGTTACTTTGACAGGGGGCTCCCCCATGAGCAGTTCTTC
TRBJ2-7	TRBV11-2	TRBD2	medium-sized	CASSLGVGEGYEQYF	TGTGCCAGCAGCTTAGGTGTAGGGGAGGGCTACGAGCAGTACTTC
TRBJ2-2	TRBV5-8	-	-	CASSLWETGELFF	TGTGCCAGCAGCTTGTGGGAGACCGGGGAGCTGTTTTTT
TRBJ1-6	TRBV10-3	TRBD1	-	CATMTGSHNSPLHF	TGTGCCACCATGACAGGGTCCCATAATTCACCCCTCCACTTT
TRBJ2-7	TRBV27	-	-	CASSSVSGYEQYF	TGTGCCAGCAGTTCTGTTTCCGGCTACGAGCAGTACTTC
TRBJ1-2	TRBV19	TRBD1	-	CASSLRDSYGYTF	TGTGCCAGTAGTCTAAGGGACAGCTATGGCTACACCTTC
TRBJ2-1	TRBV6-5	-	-	CASSYRNEQFF	TGTGCCAGCAGTTACCGCAATGAGCAGTTCTTC
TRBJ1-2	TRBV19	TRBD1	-	CASGDREAPYGYTF	TGTGCCAGTGGGGACAGGGAGGCACCGTATGGCTACACCTTC
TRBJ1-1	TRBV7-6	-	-	CASSLGEGFEAFF	TGTGCCAGCAGCTTAGGAGAGGGTTTTGAAGCTTTCTTT
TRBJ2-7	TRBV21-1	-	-	CASSKDVSYEQYF	TGTGCCAGCAGCAAAGATGTCTCCTACGAGCAGTACTTC
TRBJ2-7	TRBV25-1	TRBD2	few	CASKGREVYEQYF	TGTGCCAGCAAAGGGCGGGAGGTCTACGAGCAGTACTTC
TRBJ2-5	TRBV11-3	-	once	CASSLEYQETQYF	TGTGCCAGCAGCTTAGAGTACCAAGAGACCCAGTACTTC
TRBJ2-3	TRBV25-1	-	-	CASSISLTDTQYF	TGTGCCAGCAGTATTAGCCTCACAGATACGCAGTATTTT
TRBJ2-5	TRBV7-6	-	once	CASSLNQETQYF	TGTGCCAGCAGCCTAAACCAAGAGACCCAGTACTTC
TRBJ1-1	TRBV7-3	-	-	CASSFSLRMNTEAFF	TGTGCCAGCAGCTTCTCACTGAGGATGAACACTGAAGCTTTCTTT
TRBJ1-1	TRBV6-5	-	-	CASSGSGATEAFF	TGTGCCAGCAGCGGATCAGGGGCTACTGAAGCTTTCTTT
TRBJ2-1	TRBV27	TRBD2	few	CASSSLAGDGEQFF	TGTGCCAGCAGTTCACTAGCGGGAGATGGTGAGCAGTTCTTC